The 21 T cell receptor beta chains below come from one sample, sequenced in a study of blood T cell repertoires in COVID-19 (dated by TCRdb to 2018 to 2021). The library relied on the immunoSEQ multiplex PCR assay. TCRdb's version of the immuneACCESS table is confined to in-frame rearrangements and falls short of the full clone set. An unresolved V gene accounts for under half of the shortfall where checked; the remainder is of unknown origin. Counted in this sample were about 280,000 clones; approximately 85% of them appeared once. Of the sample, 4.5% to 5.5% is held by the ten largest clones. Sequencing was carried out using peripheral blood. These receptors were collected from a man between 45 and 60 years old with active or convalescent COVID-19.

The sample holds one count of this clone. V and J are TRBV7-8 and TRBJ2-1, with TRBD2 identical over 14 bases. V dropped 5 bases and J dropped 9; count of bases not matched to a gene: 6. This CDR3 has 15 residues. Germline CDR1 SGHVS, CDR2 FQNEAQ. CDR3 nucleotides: TGTGCCAGCAGCACCGGACTAGCGGGAGGTTTTGAGCAGTTCTTC. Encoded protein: CASSTGLAGGFEQFF.

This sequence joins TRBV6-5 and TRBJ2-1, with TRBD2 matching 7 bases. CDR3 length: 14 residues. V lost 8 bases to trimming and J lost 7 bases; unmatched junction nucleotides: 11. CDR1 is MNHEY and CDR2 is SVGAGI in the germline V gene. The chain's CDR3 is CASARGRNKNEQFF. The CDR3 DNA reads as TGTGCCAGCGCCCGCGGGAGAAATAAGAATGAGCAGTTCTTC.

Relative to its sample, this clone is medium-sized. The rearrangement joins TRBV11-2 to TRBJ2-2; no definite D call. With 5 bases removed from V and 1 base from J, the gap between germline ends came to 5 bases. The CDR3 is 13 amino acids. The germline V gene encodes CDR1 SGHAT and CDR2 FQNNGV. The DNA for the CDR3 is TGTGCCAGCAGCCCCCAGAACACCGGGGAGCTGTTTTTT. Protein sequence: CASSPQNTGELFF.

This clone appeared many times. CDR3 nucleotide sequence: TGCGCCAGCAGCTTGGTGGGTCGGGGTATGAACACTGAAGCTTTCTTT. Amino acid sequence: CASSLVGRGMNTEAFF. The chain joins TRBV5-1 to TRBJ1-1; D unclear. Germline V gene lookup returns CDR1 SGHRS and CDR2 YFSETQ. This CDR3 spans 16 amino acids. V lost 0 bases and J 0 bases, leaving 12 bases between the germline ends.

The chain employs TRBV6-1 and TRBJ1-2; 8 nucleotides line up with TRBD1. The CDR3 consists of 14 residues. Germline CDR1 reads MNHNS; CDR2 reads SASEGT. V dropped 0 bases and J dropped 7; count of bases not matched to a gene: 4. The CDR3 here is CASSEASGQGGYTF. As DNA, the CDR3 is TGTGCCAGCAGTGAAGCTTCCGGACAGGGTGGCTACACCTTC.

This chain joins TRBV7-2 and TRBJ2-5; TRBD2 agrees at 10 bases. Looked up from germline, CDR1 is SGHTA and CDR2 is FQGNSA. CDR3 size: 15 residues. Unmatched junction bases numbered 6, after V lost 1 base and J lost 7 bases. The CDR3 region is CASSLGAGGPGTQYF. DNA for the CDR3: TGTGCCAGCAGCTTAGGAGCGGGAGGGCCTGGGACCCAGTACTTC.

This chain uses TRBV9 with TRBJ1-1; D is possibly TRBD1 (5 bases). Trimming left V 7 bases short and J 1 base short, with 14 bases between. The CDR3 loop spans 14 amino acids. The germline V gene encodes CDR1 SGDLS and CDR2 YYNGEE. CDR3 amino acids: CASSPGGQNTEAFF. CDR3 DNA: TGTGCCAGCTCGCCTGGCGGACAGAACACTGAAGCTTTCTTT.

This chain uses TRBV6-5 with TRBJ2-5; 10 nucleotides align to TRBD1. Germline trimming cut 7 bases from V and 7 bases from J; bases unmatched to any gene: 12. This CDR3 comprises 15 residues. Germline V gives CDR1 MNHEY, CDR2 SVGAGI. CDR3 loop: CASTRTGTGALTQYF. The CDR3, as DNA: TGTGCCAGCACCCGAACCGGGACAGGGGCACTGACCCAGTACTTC.

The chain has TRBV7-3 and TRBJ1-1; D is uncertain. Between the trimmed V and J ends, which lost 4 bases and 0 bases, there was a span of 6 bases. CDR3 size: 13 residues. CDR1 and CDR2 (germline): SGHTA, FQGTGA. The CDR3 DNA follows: TGTGCCAGCAGCTCCCAGGTGAACACTGAAGCTTTCTTT. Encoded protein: CASSSQVNTEAFF.

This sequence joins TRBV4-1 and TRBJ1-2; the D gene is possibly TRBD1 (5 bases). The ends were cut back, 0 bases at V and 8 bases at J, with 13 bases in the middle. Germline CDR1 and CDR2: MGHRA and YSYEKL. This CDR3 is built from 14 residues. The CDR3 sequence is CASSQDSQVRGYTF. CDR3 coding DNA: TGCGCCAGCAGCCAAGATTCACAGGTCCGAGGCTACACCTTC.

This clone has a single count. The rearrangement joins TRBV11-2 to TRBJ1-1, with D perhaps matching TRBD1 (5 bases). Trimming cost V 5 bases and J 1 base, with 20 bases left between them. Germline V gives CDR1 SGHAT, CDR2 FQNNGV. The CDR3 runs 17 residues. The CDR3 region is CASSPRLAGSTNTEAFF. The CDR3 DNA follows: TGTGCCAGCAGCCCTCGTCTGGCAGGGTCAACGAACACTGAAGCTTTCTTT. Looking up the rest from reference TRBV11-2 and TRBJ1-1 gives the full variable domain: EAGVAQSPRYKIIEKRQSVAFWCNPISGHATLYWYQQILGQGPKLLIQFQNNGVVDDSQLPKDRFSAERLKGVDSTLKIQPAKLEDSAVYLCASSPRLAGSTNTEAFFGQGTRLTVV.

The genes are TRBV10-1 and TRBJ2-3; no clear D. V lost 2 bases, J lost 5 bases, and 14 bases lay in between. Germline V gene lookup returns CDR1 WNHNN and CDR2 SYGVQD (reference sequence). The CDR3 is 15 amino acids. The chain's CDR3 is CASSEGGGFIDTQYF. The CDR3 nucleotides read TGCGCCAGCAGTGAGGGCGGCGGATTTATAGATACGCAGTATTTT.

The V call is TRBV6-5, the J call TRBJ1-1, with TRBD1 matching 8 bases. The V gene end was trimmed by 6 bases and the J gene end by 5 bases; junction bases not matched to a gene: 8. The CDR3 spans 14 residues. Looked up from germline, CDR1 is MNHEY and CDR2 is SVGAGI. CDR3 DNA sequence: TGTGCCAGCAGGCCGGACAGGGACTCAACTGAAGCTTTCTTT. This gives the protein CASRPDRDSTEAFF.

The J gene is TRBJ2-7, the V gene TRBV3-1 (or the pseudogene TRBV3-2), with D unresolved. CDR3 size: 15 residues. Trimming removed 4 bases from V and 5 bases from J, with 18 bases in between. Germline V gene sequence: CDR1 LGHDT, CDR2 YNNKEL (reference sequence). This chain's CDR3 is CASSPIAVGGNEQYF. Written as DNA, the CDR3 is TGTGCCAGCAGCCCCATTGCGGTGGGTGGCAACGAGCAGTACTTC.

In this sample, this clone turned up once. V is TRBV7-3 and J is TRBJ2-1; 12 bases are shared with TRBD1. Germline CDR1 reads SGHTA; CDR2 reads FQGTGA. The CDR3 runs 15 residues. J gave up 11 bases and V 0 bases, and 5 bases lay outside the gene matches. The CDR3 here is CASSLTGTGGEKQFF. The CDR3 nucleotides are TGTGCCAGCAGCTTAACGGGGACAGGGGGCGAAAAGCAGTTCTTC. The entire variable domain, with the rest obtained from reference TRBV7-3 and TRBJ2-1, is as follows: GAGVSQTPSNKVTEKGKYVELRCDPISGHTALYWYRQSLGQGPEFLIYFQGTGAADDSGLPNDRFFAVRPEGSVSTLKIQRTERGDSAVYLCASSLTGTGGEKQFFGPGTRLTVL.

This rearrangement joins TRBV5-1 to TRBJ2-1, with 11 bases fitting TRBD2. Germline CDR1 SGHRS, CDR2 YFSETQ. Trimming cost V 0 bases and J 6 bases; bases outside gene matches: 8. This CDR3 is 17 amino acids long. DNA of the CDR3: TGCGCCAGCAGCTTGGGTAGCACTAGCGGGAGAAGCAATGAGCAGTTCTTC. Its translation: CASSLGSTSGRSNEQFF.

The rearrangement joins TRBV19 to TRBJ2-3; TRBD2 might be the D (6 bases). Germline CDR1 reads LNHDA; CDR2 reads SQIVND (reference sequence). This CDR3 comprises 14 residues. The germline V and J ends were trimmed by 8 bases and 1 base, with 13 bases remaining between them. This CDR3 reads CASAPGLRTDTQYF. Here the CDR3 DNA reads TGTGCCAGTGCCCCGGGACTCCGCACAGATACGCAGTATTTT. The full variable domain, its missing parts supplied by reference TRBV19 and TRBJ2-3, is DGGITQSPKYLFRKEGQNVTLSCEQNLNHDAMYWYRQDPGQGLRLIYYSQIVNDFQKGDIAEGYSVSREKKESFPLTVTSAQKNPTAFYLCASAPGLRTDTQYFGPGTRLTVL.

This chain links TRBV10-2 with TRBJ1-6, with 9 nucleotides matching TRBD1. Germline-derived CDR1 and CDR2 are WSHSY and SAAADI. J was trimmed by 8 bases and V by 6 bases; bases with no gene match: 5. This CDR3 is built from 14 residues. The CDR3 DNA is TGCGCCAGCAGGGCACAGGGGGCCTATTCACCCCTCCACTTT. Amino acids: CASRAQGAYSPLHF.

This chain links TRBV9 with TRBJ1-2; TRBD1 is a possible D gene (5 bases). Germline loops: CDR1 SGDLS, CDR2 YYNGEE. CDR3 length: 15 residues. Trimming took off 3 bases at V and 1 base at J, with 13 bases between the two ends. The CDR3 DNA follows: TGTGCCAGCAGCGGTGGTGGGGGAGGTAACTATGGCTACACCTTC. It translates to CASSGGGGGNYGYTF.

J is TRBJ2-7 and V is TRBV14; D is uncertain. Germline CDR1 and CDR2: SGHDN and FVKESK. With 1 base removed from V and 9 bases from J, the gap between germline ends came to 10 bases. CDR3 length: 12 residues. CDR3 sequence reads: CASSQVHLLQYF. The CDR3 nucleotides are TGTGCCAGCAGCCAAGTACATCTCTTGCAGTACTTC.

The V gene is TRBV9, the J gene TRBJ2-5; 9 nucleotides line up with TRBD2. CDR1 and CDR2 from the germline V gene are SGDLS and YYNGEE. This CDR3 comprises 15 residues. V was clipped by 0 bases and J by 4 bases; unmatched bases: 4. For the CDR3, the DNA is TGTGCCAGCAGCGTAGATGGCGGGAGGGGAGAGACCCAGTACTTC. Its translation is CASSVDGGRGETQYF.